The rows below give T cell receptor beta chains drawn from one sample of a study of blood T cell repertoires in COVID-19. The data were produced by immunoSEQ multiplex PCR, yet TCRdb's version contains in-frame clones alone and is incomplete. This sample carries some 180,000 clones, 79% of them seen once, and the ten largest clones take around 17%. The sample comprised PBMCs or T cells enriched from blood (not recorded which). These receptors were taken from an older woman in a cohort exposed to, infected with or recovered from COVID-19 (not recorded which). The CDR3 runs from the conserved cysteine through the conserved F or W. A D gene is named only where the DNA matches it firmly. The size field is filled for only some rows; it gives once, few, many or a size class.

>.|TRBV15|TRBJ1-2|.
TGTGCCACCAGCAGGTCCGACAGGAACTATGGCTACACCTTC
CATSRSDRNYGYTF
>few|TRBV10-3|TRBJ2-1|.
TGTGCCACTTCGTTCTACGGTGATACCTACAATGAGCAGTTCTTC
CATSFYGDTYNEQFF
>.|TRBV7-8|TRBJ2-1|TRBD2
TGTGCCAGCAGCTTAGGGGGACTAGACTGGGAGCAGTTCTTC
CASSLGGLDWEQFF
>once|TRBV2|TRBJ2-1|TRBD1
TGTGCCAGCAGCTTGGACAGGGCCCCCTACAATGAGCAGTTCTTC
CASSLDRAPYNEQFF
>.|TRBV23-1|TRBJ2-7|TRBD2
TGCGCCAGTAGACTAGCCTCGGACTACGAGCAGTACTTC
CASRLASDYEQYF
>.|TRBV28|TRBJ1-6|.
TGTGCCAGCCGACGGACGGGGAGCTCCTATAATTCACCCCTCCACTTT
CASRRTGSSYNSPLHF
>.|TRBV27|TRBJ2-5|TRBD1
TGTGCCAGCAGTCTCGACAGGGAAGGGACCCAGTACTTC
CASSLDREGTQYF
>.|TRBV3-1/TRBV3-2|TRBJ2-3|.
TGTGCCAGCAGCCAAGTTACCGGGGAGGTGGGATATACGCAGTATTTT
CASSQVTGEVGYTQYF
>once|TRBV4-3|TRBJ1-1|TRBD1
TGCGCCAGCAGCCAAGCAAATCAGGGGGCGCGGAACACTGAAGCTTTCTTT
CASSQANQGARNTEAFF
>.|TRBV10-3|TRBJ2-7|TRBD2
TGTGCCGCCCAGACTAGCGGGAGGGGAGAGCAGTACTTC
CAAQTSGRGEQYF
>.|TRBV28|TRBJ2-1|TRBD1
TGTGCCAGCAGTCTGCCGACAGGGGGCAACAATGAGCAGTTCTTC
CASSLPTGGNNEQFF
>.|TRBV28|TRBJ1-4|.
TGTGCCAGCAGTTTTATAGGGGCCGCAACTAATGAAAAACTGTTTTTT
CASSFIGAATNEKLFF
>few|TRBV28|TRBJ1-1|.
TGTGCCAGCAGTTTAAAGGGGGAAGAAGCTTTCTTT
CASSLKGEEAFF
>.|TRBV29-1|TRBJ1-1|TRBD1
TGCAGCGTTAAGGGACAGTTCGACACTGAAGCTTTCTTT
CSVKGQFDTEAFF
>.|TRBV18|TRBJ2-7|.
TGTGCCAGCTCACCCGGGTCCACAGGTGGCTACGAGCAGTACTTC
CASSPGSTGGYEQYF
>.|TRBV3-1/TRBV3-2|TRBJ2-7|TRBD2
TGTGCCAGCAGCACGGGGGCTAGCGGGAGATTGACCCACGAGCAGTACTTC
CASSTGASGRLTHEQYF
>.|TRBV2|TRBJ2-1|.
TGTGCCAGCCAACTAGGAAGCTCCTACAATGAGCAGTTCTTC
CASQLGSSYNEQFF
>few|TRBV7-8|TRBJ1-6|TRBD1
TGTGCCAGCAGCTTCGGACAGGGGAGGAGATCACCCCTCCACTTT
CASSFGQGRRSPLHF
>.|TRBV18|TRBJ1-1|.
TGTGCCAGCTCATTGGGGGGGACGAACACTGAAGCTTTCTTT
CASSLGGTNTEAFF
>.|TRBV5-1|TRBJ2-7|.
TGCGCCAGCAGCTTGAAAACGGGATACTCCTACGAGCAGTACTTC
CASSLKTGYSYEQYF
>.|TRBV6-5|TRBJ1-6|TRBD1
TGTGCCAGCAGGGCCCAGGGGGCTGATAATTCACCCCTCCACTTT
CASRAQGADNSPLHF
>.|TRBV10-3|TRBJ2-7|TRBD2
TGTGCCATCAGACCGGGACTAGCGGGAGAGGGGCTCTTC
CAIRPGLAGEGLF
>.|TRBV15|TRBJ1-1|.
TGTGCCACCAGCAGGCCGACAGGCATCCACACTGAAGCTTTCTTT
CATSRPTGIHTEAFF
>once|TRBV19|TRBJ1-5|.
TGTGCCAGTACCAGGGACACACCCAACCGTAGCAATCAGCCCCAGCATTTT
CASTRDTPNRSNQPQHF
>.|TRBV29-1|TRBJ2-1|TRBD2
TGCAGCGTCCTCGGGGGTAGCGGGAGGGGTGCCTACAATGAGCAGTTCTTC
CSVLGGSGRGAYNEQFF
>.|TRBV18|TRBJ2-2|.
TGTGCCAGCTCACCGCAGGAGGCCGCGAACACCGGGGAGCTGTTTTTT
CASSPQEAANTGELFF
>.|TRBV7-9|TRBJ2-7|.
TGTGCCAGCAGCTTCCTTGTCTCCGAGCAGTACTTC
CASSFLVSEQYF
>.|TRBV7-2|TRBJ1-5|.
TGTGCCAGCAGCGAGCAGGGTTCTCAGCCCCAGCATTTT
CASSEQGSQPQHF
>.|TRBV7-8|TRBJ1-4|TRBD1
TGTGCCAGCAGCAAACGACCGACAGGGGGCTTAATAACTAATGAAAAACTGTTTTTT
CASSKRPTGGLITNEKLFF
>.|TRBV18|TRBJ1-2|TRBD1
TGTGCCAGCTCACCAAACAGGGGGGATAATGGCTACACCTTC
CASSPNRGDNGYTF
>.|TRBV11-3|TRBJ2-5|.
TGTGCCAGCAGCTTACGGGTGAAAGAGACCCAGTACTTC
CASSLRVKETQYF
>once|TRBV28|TRBJ1-3|.
TGTGCCAGCAGTTTATTTCGGGACTTCTCTGGAAACACCATATATTTT
CASSLFRDFSGNTIYF
>.|TRBV11-2|TRBJ2-2|TRBD1
TGTGCCAGCAGCCAGACAGGGACGAACACCGGGGAGCTGTTTTTT
CASSQTGTNTGELFF
>.|TRBV7-2|TRBJ1-2|.
TGTGCCAGCAGCTTCCGGGACTACTATGGCTACACCTTC
CASSFRDYYGYTF
>.|TRBV28|TRBJ1-1|.
TGTGCCAGCAGCTCGAACACTGAAGCTTTCTTT
CASSSNTEAFF
>.|TRBV7-6|TRBJ1-3|.
TGTGCCAGCAGCTTAGCGCTAGCAAGTAGTGGAAACACCATATATTTT
CASSLALASSGNTIYF
>.|TRBV19|TRBJ1-1|TRBD1
TGTGCCAGTAGCTGGGGGGGACAGGGCGAAGCTTTCTTT
CASSWGGQGEAFF